This note documents a single TCR beta chain sequence. The antigen is unknown. This entry comes from a study of cytomegalovirus exposure and HLA in healthy donors. Study-wide background: The 120 validation repertoires, a later analysis reported, used the same platform as the 666 repertoires from the first cohort.

Points from the study as a whole: In the 95 to 150 validation repertoires, around 95% of cluster scores exceeded 0, per a later analysis. Rare sequences made up most TCRs, while some public TCRs were found in many donors.

The table came from immunoSEQ multiplex PCR; TCRdb's copy has only in-frame clones and leaves some out. The table records 150,000 or so clones, 85% to 90% of them present only once. The V and J ends lost 4 bases and 2 bases, in that order; junction bases with no gene match: 4. The CDR3 is made up of 14 amino acids. Germline CDR1 is MDHEN and CDR2 is SYDVKM. V usage is TRBV28 and J usage is TRBJ2-7; 8 nucleotides align to TRBD1. Sequencing was done on a sample of PBMCs. The TCR sequence derives from a woman between 25 and 40 years old in good health and CMV-seropositive. CDR3 DNA sequence: TGTGCCAGCAGTTCGGGACAGGAGCCCTACGAGCAGTACTTC. Its protein product is CASSSGQEPYEQYF.